These T cell receptor beta chains were read from a single sample in a study of T-cell memory formation after mild COVID-19. TCRdb re-called the 5' RACE reads with MiXCR, one entry per CDR3 protein. The table has fewer than 350,000 distinct CDR3 sequences, approximately 7.6% seen once. Sequencing was carried out using PBMCs or a T cell subset sorted from them (not recorded which). The receptors originated from a man aged 18 to 29 who had mild COVID-19 (a few samples of this study predate the infection). Cell type and time point are not known. CDR3s include the opening cysteine and the closing phenylalanine or tryptophan. D genes are given only for firm matches. Clone size is given for some rows only: seen once, a few or many times, or a class if the clone is expanded.

clone_size | j_call | d_call | v_call | cdr3_aa | cdr3_nt
NA | TRBJ2-7 | TRBD2 | TRBV27 | CASSFRSGRFNEQYF | TGTGCCAGCAGTTTCCGTAGCGGGAGGTTCAACGAGCAGTACTTC
many | TRBJ2-1 | NA | TRBV5-1 | CASSQDPGHGYNEQFF | TGCGCCAGCAGCCAGGATCCGGGACATGGGTACAATGAGCAGTTCTTC
many | TRBJ2-6 | NA | TRBV18 | CASSPSPGANVLTF | TGTGCCAGCTCACCATCCCCTGGGGCCAACGTCCTGACTTTC
few | TRBJ2-3 | NA | TRBV25-1 | CASGADTQYF | TGTGCCAGCGGTGCAGATACGCAGTATTTT
NA | TRBJ1-5 | TRBD1 | TRBV12-3/TRBV12-4 | CASSFRDRLSNQPQHF | TGTGCCAGCAGTTTCCGGGACAGGCTTAGCAATCAGCCCCAGCATTTT
NA | TRBJ2-3 | TRBD2 | TRBV7-9 | CASSFWTSGSDTQYF | TGTGCCAGCAGCTTCTGGACTAGCGGGTCGGATACGCAGTATTTT
NA | TRBJ1-4 | TRBD1 | TRBV4-3 | CASSRGRDRSPPNEKLFF | TGCGCCAGCAGCCGGGGGAGGGACAGGTCCCCGCCTAATGAAAAACTGTTTTTT
few | TRBJ1-4 | NA | TRBV5-5 | CASSSLWADEKLFF | TGTGCCAGCAGCTCGCTATGGGCAGATGAAAAACTGTTTTTT
many | TRBJ1-1 | TRBD1 | TRBV5-1 | CASSLEAGGSRDTEAFF | TGCGCCAGCAGCTTGGAGGCAGGGGGCTCTCGGGACACTGAAGCTTTCTTT
NA | TRBJ2-1 | TRBD1 | TRBV7-9 | CASSITPGQGSDEQFF | TGTGCCAGCAGCATAACTCCGGGACAGGGGAGCGATGAGCAGTTCTTC
few | TRBJ2-5 | NA | TRBV7-9 | CASSLSGAGGETQYF | TGTGCCAGCAGCTTATCCGGGGCCGGGGGAGAGACCCAGTACTTC
NA | TRBJ2-1 | TRBD2 | TRBV6-5 | CASSYKRGGHEQFF | TGTGCCAGCAGTTACAAGCGGGGGGGCCATGAGCAGTTCTTC
NA | TRBJ2-2 | NA | TRBV29-1 | CSVISGDGELFF | TGCAGCGTTATATCAGGGGACGGGGAGCTGTTTTTT
few | TRBJ2-2 | NA | TRBV18 | CASSPAVTGELFF | TGTGCCAGCTCACCAGCAGTCACCGGGGAGCTGTTTTTT
NA | TRBJ1-2 | NA | TRBV7-2 | CASSLMGAPGYGYTF | TGTGCCAGCAGCTTAATGGGGGCCCCGGGCTATGGCTACACCTTC
few | TRBJ2-1 | NA | TRBV7-6 | CASSPRTTYNEQFF | TGTGCCAGCAGCCCCAGGACAACCTACAATGAGCAGTTCTTC
few | TRBJ1-5 | NA | TRBV29-1 | CSAGDIGQPQHF | TGCAGCGCCGGGGACATTGGACAGCCCCAGCATTTT
NA | TRBJ2-2 | TRBD2 | TRBV7-2 | CASSFVAGNTGELFF | TGTGCCAGCAGCTTTGTAGCGGGGAACACCGGGGAGCTGTTTTTT
NA | TRBJ1-2 | NA | TRBV2 | CASSRDQSNYGYTF | TGTGCCAGCAGTAGGGACCAATCGAACTATGGCTACACCTTC
NA | TRBJ2-6 | NA | TRBV4-3 | CASRPAGANVLTF | TGCGCCAGCAGGCCCGCTGGGGCCAACGTCCTGACTTTC
NA | TRBJ2-7 | NA | TRBV6-4 | CASRATREQYF | TGTGCCAGCAGAGCAACTCGGGAGCAGTACTTC
NA | TRBJ2-1 | TRBD2 | TRBV5-4 | CASSPTSGHNEQFF | TGTGCCAGCAGCCCCACTAGCGGCCACAATGAGCAGTTCTTC
NA | TRBJ2-1 | NA | TRBV7-9 | CASSLVGGRNEQFF | TGTGCCAGCAGCTTAGTGGGGGGACGGAATGAGCAGTTCTTC
many | TRBJ2-7 | TRBD2 | TRBV12-3/TRBV12-4 | CASSLYLGLDEQYF | TGTGCCAGCAGTTTATATCTGGGACTAGACGAGCAGTACTTC
many | TRBJ1-1 | NA | TRBV5-1 | CASSFQGNTEAFF | TGTGCCAGCAGCTTCCAGGGGAACACTGAAGCTTTCTTT
few | TRBJ2-1 | TRBD2 | TRBV20-1 | CSAIHSGGRDNEQFF | TGCAGTGCTATCCACAGCGGGGGGAGGGACAATGAGCAGTTCTTC
few | TRBJ2-1 | TRBD2 | TRBV29-1 | CSVGTSGDVGEQFF | TGCAGCGTTGGGACTAGCGGGGATGTGGGTGAGCAGTTCTTC
few | TRBJ2-3 | TRBD2 | TRBV11-2 | CASSSVGLAGISTDTQYF | TGTGCCAGCAGCTCAGTGGGACTAGCGGGGATCAGCACAGATACGCAGTATTTT
NA | TRBJ2-1 | NA | TRBV29-1 | CSVLIYNEQFF | TGCAGCGTGCTTATATACAATGAGCAGTTCTTC
NA | TRBJ1-5 | TRBD1 | TRBV6-5 | CASSTTGRGNQPQHF | TGTGCCAGCAGCACGACAGGGAGAGGGAATCAGCCCCAGCATTTT
many | TRBJ2-5 | TRBD2 | TRBV5-1 | CASSLTSGGETQYF | TGCGCCAGCAGCTTGACTAGCGGGGGAGAGACCCAGTACTTC
few | TRBJ2-7 | NA | TRBV19 | CASSIRETYEQYF | TGTGCCAGTAGTATAAGAGAGACCTACGAGCAGTACTTC